A selection of T cell receptor beta chains follows, all from one sample in a study of T-cell reconstitution after alpha-beta-depleted transplantation in children. Via MiXCR, TCRdb re-called the PCR reads, giving one row per CDR3 protein. The repertoire holds approximately 980,000 distinct CDR3 sequences, with roughly 29% as singletons. The sequenced sample was PBMCs, mostly from graft donor cells, obtained 360 days after TCRalphabeta/CD19-depleted stem cell transplant. These receptor sequences come from a boy in the first two years of life who had a stem cell transplant for SCID, so the T cells may come from the graft donor. Each CDR3 is given with its conserved first and last residue. The D gene is left open where the match is weak. The size field is filled for only some rows; it gives once, few, many or a size class.

j_gene,abundance,v_gene,d_gene,CDR3nt,CDR3aa
TRBJ1-3,.,TRBV7-2,TRBD1,TGTGCCAGCAGCTTAGCGGCAGGGGGGGGAAACACCATATATTTT,CASSLAAGGGNTIYF
TRBJ1-5,few,TRBV27,.,TGTGCCAGCAGTTTAGGAGGGGGACATATTAGCAATCAGCCCCAGCATTTT,CASSLGGGHISNQPQHF
TRBJ2-1,.,TRBV24-1,TRBD2,TGTGCCACCAGTGATCGGACTAGCGGGGTCTACAATGAGCAGTTCTTC,CATSDRTSGVYNEQFF
TRBJ2-2,.,TRBV12-3/TRBV12-4,.,TGTGCCAGCAGCCTAGGGCCCCTCCCGGGGGAGCTGTTTTTT,CASSLGPLPGELFF
TRBJ2-1,few,TRBV7-9,.,TGTGCCAGCAGCTTAGCCGTCGGGGGTTACAATGAGCAGTTCTTC,CASSLAVGGYNEQFF
TRBJ1-1,.,TRBV7-2,.,TGTGCCAGCAGCTTCCCCAATAACATGAACACTGAAGCTTTCTTT,CASSFPNNMNTEAFF
TRBJ1-4,few,TRBV20-1,TRBD1,TGCAGTGCTAGAAGGGGACAGGGAAGAGAAAAACTGTTTTTT,CSARRGQGREKLFF
TRBJ2-2,few,TRBV15,.,TGTGCCTCGGCGGGGGCGATCACCGGGGAGCTGTTTTTT,CASAGAITGELFF
TRBJ1-1,.,TRBV28,.,TGTGCCAGCGGGCGGGTAGGTCGGAACACTGAAGCTTTCTTT,CASGRVGRNTEAFF
TRBJ2-5,few,TRBV12-3/TRBV12-4,TRBD1,TGTGCCAGCAGTTTTACCTCGACAGGGGGAGAGACCCAGTACTTC,CASSFTSTGGETQYF
TRBJ2-1,.,TRBV11-2,TRBD2,TGTGCCAGCAGCACCAAATGGACTAGCGGGGACAATGAGCAGTTCTTC,CASSTKWTSGDNEQFF
TRBJ1-1,few,TRBV10-3,.,TGTGCCACCCGGGACATGAACACTGAAGCTTTCTTT,CATRDMNTEAFF
TRBJ2-3,.,TRBV12-3/TRBV12-4,TRBD2,TGTGCCAGCAGTTTCTCACTAGCGGGGGGGCAAGATACGCAGTATTTT,CASSFSLAGGQDTQYF
TRBJ2-3,few,TRBV15,.,TGTGCCACCAGCAGAGATCAGGGACCGACGGGAGATACGCAGTATTTT,CATSRDQGPTGDTQYF
TRBJ1-1,few,TRBV20-1,.,TGCAGTGCTAAGCGTCCGGGGGCCGGTGAAGCTTTCTTT,CSAKRPGAGEAFF
TRBJ1-6,.,TRBV30,TRBD1,TGTGCCTGGAGTCCCGGACAGGGGAATTCACCCCTCCACTTT,CAWSPGQGNSPLHF
TRBJ2-1,.,TRBV4-3,TRBD1,TGCGCCAGCAGCCGTAACAGGGGGCGAATGGTTTACAATGAGCAGTTCTTC,CASSRNRGRMVYNEQFF
TRBJ2-2,few,TRBV6-6,.,TGTGCCAGCAGTTACTCGGAAACCGGGGAGCTGTTTTTT,CASSYSETGELFF
TRBJ2-7,few,TRBV4-3,.,TGCGCCAGCAGCCAAGAAAAAGACTCCGAGCAGTACTTC,CASSQEKDSEQYF
TRBJ1-2,.,TRBV6-1,.,TGTGCCAGCAGAGCGGTGGGGGGTTTGGGTGGCTACACCTTC,CASRAVGGLGGYTF
TRBJ2-5,few,TRBV20-1,.,TGCAGTGCACCCGCGCCCCGAAGGAATCAACAAGAGACCCAGTACTTC,CSAPAPRRNQQETQYF
TRBJ2-5,.,TRBV5-6,.,TGTGCCAGCAGCTCCCCACAGGGTTCAGCGGTCCAGTACTTC,CASSSPQGSAVQYF
TRBJ2-7,few,TRBV12-3/TRBV12-4,TRBD2,TGTGCCAGCAGTGTACTAGCGGCTCTCGAGCAGTACTTC,CASSVLAALEQYF
TRBJ2-1,few,TRBV5-5,.,TGTGCCAGCAGCTTAATTGTCCTCCGGGGGTACAATGAGCAGTTCTTC,CASSLIVLRGYNEQFF
TRBJ2-1,few,TRBV2,.,TGTGCCAGCGGGCGACAGCGGGAGCAGTTCTTC,CASGRQREQFF
TRBJ2-4,.,TRBV2,TRBD2,TGTGCCAGCTGTTTCCGCTGGGCTAGCGGGGGGGACCTCAGGAACATTCAGTACTTC,CASCFRWASGGDLRNIQYF
TRBJ2-4,.,TRBV5-5,.,TGTGCCAGCAGCTTGGGACGAATATACATTCAGTACTTC,CASSLGRIYIQYF
TRBJ2-3,few,TRBV20-1,TRBD2,TGCAGTGCTAGACCCGGCGCAGCGGGAAGAGATACGCAGTATTTT,CSARPGAAGRDTQYF
TRBJ1-1,.,TRBV29-1,.,TGCAGCTCCCGAACTGGAGTCGCTGAAGCTTTCTTT,CSSRTGVAEAFF
TRBJ2-7,few,TRBV11-1,.,TGTGCCAGCAGTCGGGGGACAGCGAGAACCTACGAGCAGTACTTC,CASSRGTARTYEQYF
TRBJ2-7,few,TRBV7-9,.,TGTGCCAGCAGCTTCTCTCCCCCCAGGGCCTACGAGCAGTACTTC,CASSFSPPRAYEQYF
TRBJ2-3,.,TRBV7-2,TRBD2,TGTGCCAGCAGCTTGAGCGGGGGGGTGTATACGCAGTATTTT,CASSLSGGVYTQYF
TRBJ1-5,few,TRBV6-1,.,TGTGCCAGCAGGACAGAAAGCCTCAATCAGCCCCAGCATTTT,CASRTESLNQPQHF
TRBJ2-7,few,TRBV5-1,.,TGCGCCAGCAGCTTGGAGGGACAAGTCTACGAGCAGTACTTC,CASSLEGQVYEQYF
TRBJ2-5,few,TRBV19,.,TGTGCCAGTAGTATATGGGGTGAGGAGACCCAGTACTTC,CASSIWGEETQYF
TRBJ2-3,.,TRBV27,.,TGTGCCAGCGGCAGGACCGGCGTCACTAGCACAGATACGCAGTATTTT,CASGRTGVTSTDTQYF
TRBJ2-5,.,TRBV20-1,TRBD1,TGCAGTGCACTACGGACAGGGCCCCAAGAGACCCAGTACTTC,CSALRTGPQETQYF
TRBJ1-4,few,TRBV4-3,.,TGCGCCAGCAGCCCACCACGGCGGGCTAATGAAAAACTGTTTTTT,CASSPPRRANEKLFF